Given below is one TCR beta chain in context. The sample holds a few counts of this clonotype. This receptor's antigen is unknown. No qualities accompany the bases; no much larger clone lies one base away. The 39 donors, aged roughly 6 to 95 years, were systemically healthy Caucasian individuals from Russia. Around 10 milliliters of peripheral blood were drawn from each donor into EDTA-treated Vacutainer tubes. Ficoll-Paque density-gradient centrifugation was used to isolate PBMCs, with at least 7 million obtained per sample. Trizol reagent was used to extract total RNA from PBMCs, with at least 5.5 micrograms per sample. The percentages of naive CD45RAhigh/CD27high T cells were determined by flow cytometry on a PBMC aliquot from every donor. V is shortened by 2 bases, J by 0 bases, and the region joining them spans 8 bases. There are 16 amino acids in the CDR3, from cysteine to phenylalanine inclusive. Only the CDR3 portion is preserved as DNA: 48 bases, with reading frame beginning at the first base. The CDR1 and CDR2 encoded by the germline V gene are SNHLY and FYNNEI.

The data are from a study of blood T cells in healthy people across ages (dated by TCRdb to between 2014 and 2017). For the study in its entirety: In model experiments, template switching captured about one uniquely barcoded TCR beta cDNA molecule for every two T cells. The donors were split into four age groups: young (average around 15 years), middle-aged (roughly 39), aged (more than 55) and long-lived (about 74). For two donors (one aged 18 to 30 and one aged 80 or older), the study analyzed two additional independent replicas of 1 million unique cDNA reads from the same blood draw. To track age-related changes in TCR beta repertoire diversity, the study relied on deep sequencing normalized with unique cDNA molecular identifiers. To avoid experimental bias, donors of different ages were distributed randomly across sequencing lanes.

General findings and caveats noted by the study authors: Observed TCR beta diversity correlated strongly with the percentage of naive T cells measured by flow cytometry. The CMV infection status of donors was not known, potentially confounding age-related changes in expanded clonotypes. Estimates of total diversity based on one million sequenced T cells were considered lower bounds and underestimates. As age increased, observed TCR beta diversity per million T cells dropped in a roughly linear way, and a significant reduction was already evident by age roughly 40. Compared with the aged group, the long-lived group had more naive CD4+ T cells, fewer expanded clones and increased TCR diversity, suggesting age selection. Since profiling was done on bulk unsorted PBMCs, naive and antigen-experienced compartments could not be conclusively compared.

The method was 5' RACE. Sequencing relied on an Illumina HiSeq 2500. A second PCR of about 7 to 12 cycles was run with a J-beta primer mix and a sample-barcoded 5' primer. Each TCR beta cDNA molecule received a unique molecular identifier from a template-switch 5' adaptor carrying 12 random nucleotides. Each sample yielded at least 3 million CDR3-containing paired-end reads. First-strand cDNA was synthesized from all RNA with the Mint cDNA synthesis kit, primed by a TRBC-specific oligonucleotide. After uracil-DNA glycosylase treatment, a first 18-cycle PCR used universal primers M1SS and BC2_uni_R on all cDNA. The original pipeline was this. Normalization of each sample was performed by random selection of 1 million high-quality reads, each carrying a distinct molecular identifier. Instead of being binned into consensus sequences, reads with shared molecular identifiers were discarded. MiTCR, set to a Q25 quality threshold and the strictest error-elimination algorithm, was used for CDR3 identification, clonotype clustering and error correction. A nonparametric unseen species model using Euler transformation provided a lower-bound estimate of total TCR beta diversity. TCRdb trimmed public reads at Q25 via fastp, called clones via MiXCR and kept in-frame beta chains. Each CDR3 protein appears once, grouped with its most common genes and DNA. The V and J calls come from TCRdb's annotation, not from the publication. A total of around 1.5 million distinct CDR3 sequences appear in this sample, 30% to 35% of them only once. About 11% of the sample comes from the top ten.

The specimen was blood. The receptor's source is a woman under 40 in good health. The chain was built from TRBV2 and TRBJ1-6, with the D gene call left open. The DNA sequence follows: TGTGCCAGCAGTGAACAAGGGAGCTCCTATAATTCACCCCTCCACTTT. The encoded protein is CASSEQGSSYNSPLHF.